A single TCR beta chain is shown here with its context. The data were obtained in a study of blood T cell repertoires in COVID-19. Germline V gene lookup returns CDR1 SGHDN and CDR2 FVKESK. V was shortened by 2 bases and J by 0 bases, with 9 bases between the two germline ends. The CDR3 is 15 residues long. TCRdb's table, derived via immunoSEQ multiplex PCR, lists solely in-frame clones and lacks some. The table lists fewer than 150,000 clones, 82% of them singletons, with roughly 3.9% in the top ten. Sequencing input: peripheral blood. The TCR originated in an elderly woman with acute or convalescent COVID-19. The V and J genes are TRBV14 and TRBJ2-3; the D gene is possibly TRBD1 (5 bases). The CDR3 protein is CASSQPGLSTDTQYF. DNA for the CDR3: TGTGCCAGCAGCCAACCAGGGCTCAGCACAGATACGCAGTATTTT.